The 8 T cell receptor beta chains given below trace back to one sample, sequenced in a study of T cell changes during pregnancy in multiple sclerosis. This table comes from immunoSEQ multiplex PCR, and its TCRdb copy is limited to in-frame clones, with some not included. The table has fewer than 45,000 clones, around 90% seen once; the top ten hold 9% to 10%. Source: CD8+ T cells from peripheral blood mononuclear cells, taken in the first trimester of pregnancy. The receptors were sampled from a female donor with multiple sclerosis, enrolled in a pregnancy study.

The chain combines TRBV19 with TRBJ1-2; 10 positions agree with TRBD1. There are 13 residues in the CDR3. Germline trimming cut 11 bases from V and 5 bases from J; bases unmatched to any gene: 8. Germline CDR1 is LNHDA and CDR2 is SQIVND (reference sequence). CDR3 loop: CASKTGGAYGYTF. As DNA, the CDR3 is TGTGCCTCAAAGACAGGGGGCGCATATGGCTACACCTTC.

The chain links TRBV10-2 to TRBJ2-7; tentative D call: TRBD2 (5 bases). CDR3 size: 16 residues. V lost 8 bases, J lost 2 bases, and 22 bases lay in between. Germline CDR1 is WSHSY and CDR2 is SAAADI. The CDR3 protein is CASEGSDGGRPYEQYF. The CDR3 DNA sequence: TGCGCCAGCGAGGGTAGTGACGGCGGGCGACCCTACGAGCAGTACTTC.

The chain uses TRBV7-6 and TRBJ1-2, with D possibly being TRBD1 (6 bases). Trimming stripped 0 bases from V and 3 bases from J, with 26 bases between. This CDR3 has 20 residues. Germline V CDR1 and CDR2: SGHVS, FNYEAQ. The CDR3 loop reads CASSLAIDRSAPLAYYGYTF. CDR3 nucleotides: TGTGCCAGCAGCTTAGCGATAGACAGGTCCGCCCCTCTTGCTTACTATGGCTACACCTTC. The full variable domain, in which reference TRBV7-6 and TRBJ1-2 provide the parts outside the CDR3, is GAGVSQSPRYKVTKRGQDVALRCDPISGHVSLYWYRQALGQGPEFLTYFNYEAQQDKSGLPNDRFSAERPEGSISTLTIQRTEQRDSAMYRCASSLAIDRSAPLAYYGYTFGSGTRLTVV.

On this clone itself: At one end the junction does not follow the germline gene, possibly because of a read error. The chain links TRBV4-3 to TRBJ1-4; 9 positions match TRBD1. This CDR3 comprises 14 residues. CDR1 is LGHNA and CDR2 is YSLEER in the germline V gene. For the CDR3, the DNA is TGCGCCAGCAGCCAAGATACGGGACCGGGACAGGGATATTTT. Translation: CASSQDTGPGQGYF.

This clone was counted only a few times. The CDR3 DNA reads as TGTGCCACCACTAGCGGGGGGTTCAATGAGCAGTTCTTC. This sequence encodes CATTSGGFNEQFF. This sequence joins TRBV2 and TRBJ2-1, with TRBD2 matching 12 bases. V dropped 10 bases and J dropped 6; count of bases not matched to a gene: 4. The germline gives CDR1 SNHLY, CDR2 FYNNEI. The CDR3 totals 13 residues.

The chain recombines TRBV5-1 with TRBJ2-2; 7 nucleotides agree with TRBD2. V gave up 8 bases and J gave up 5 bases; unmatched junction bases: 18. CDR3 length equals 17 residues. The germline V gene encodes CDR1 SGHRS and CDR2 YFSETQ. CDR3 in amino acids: CARNRGGGSPYTGELFF. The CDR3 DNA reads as TGCGCCAGAAATAGGGGAGGCGGGAGTCCGTATACCGGGGAGCTGTTTTTT.

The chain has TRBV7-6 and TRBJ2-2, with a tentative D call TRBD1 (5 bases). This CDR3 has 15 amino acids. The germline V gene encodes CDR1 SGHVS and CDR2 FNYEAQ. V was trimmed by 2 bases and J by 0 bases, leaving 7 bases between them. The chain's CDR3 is CASSLTRANTGELFF. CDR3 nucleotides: TGTGCCAGCAGCTTAACCAGGGCGAACACCGGGGAGCTGTTTTTT.

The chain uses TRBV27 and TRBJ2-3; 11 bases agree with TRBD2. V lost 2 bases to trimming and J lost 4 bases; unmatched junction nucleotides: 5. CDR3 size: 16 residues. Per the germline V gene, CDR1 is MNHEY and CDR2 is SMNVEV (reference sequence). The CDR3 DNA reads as TGTGCCAGCAGTTTACCCGGACTAGCGGGCCCAGATACGCAGTATTTT. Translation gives CASSLPGLAGPDTQYF.